This T cell receptor (beta chain) was captured by sequencing in a study of spatial heterogeneity in lung cancer. As to time point: sample taken at primary tumor resection. In each case, whole RNA from tumor, nontumor lung or frozen PBMC was sequenced unsorted. This clonotype was seen a few times. The V and J ends lost 1 base and 8 bases respectively, with 20 bases between them. The germline V gene has CDR1 SEHNR and CDR2 FQNEAQ (reference sequence). The CDR3 is 16 residues long. TCR cDNA molecules each carried a unique molecular identifier. TCRdb re-called the 5' RACE reads through MiXCR, storing one row per CDR3 protein. The data show tens of thousands of distinct CDR3 sequences, roughly 12% seen once.

The V and J genes are TRBV7-9 and TRBJ1-1, with D unresolved. The origin of this receptor is a male donor with early-stage non-small cell lung cancer. The starting material was PBMCs, obtained at surgery. The CDR3 loop reads CASSLVSIAGPREAFF. CDR3 bases: TGTGCCAGCAGCTTAGTCTCGATCGCAGGCCCTCGCGAAGCTTTCTTT.